The 27 T cell receptor beta chains reported below all come from one sample, sequenced in a study of somatic mutations in cytotoxic T cells in rheumatoid arthritis. TCRdb's table, derived via immunoSEQ multiplex PCR, lists solely in-frame clones and lacks some. Of about 10,000 clones in the sample, under 85% were seen once. Sequenced sample: CD8+ T cells sorted from blood. The receptors here all came from a man aged 45-65 years in good health.

A remark on this clone: Germline is not matched at one junction end, which may reflect a read error. The genes are TRBV7-3 and TRBJ1-2; D is possibly TRBD1 (6 bases). The CDR3 covers 14 residues. Per germline, CDR1 SGHTA and CDR2 FQGTGA. The CDR3 region is CASSLLGGAQALSF. The CDR3 coding sequence is TGTGCCAGCAGCTTATTGGGGGGGGCGCAGGCTCTCTCCTTC.

The chain carries TRBV27 and TRBJ2-7; TRBD2 agrees at 14 bases. The CDR3 consists of 14 residues. Germline CDR1 reads MNHEY; CDR2 reads SMNVEV (reference sequence). With V trimmed by 8 bases and J by 5 bases, 5 bases remained unmatched. The CDR3 region has the DNA TGTGCCAGCCGGACTAGCGGGAGGTTCAACGAGCAGTACTTC. Protein sequence: CASRTSGRFNEQYF.

The chain couples TRBV15 to TRBJ1-4, with D perhaps matching TRBD1 (5 bases). The germline V gene has CDR1 LNHNV and CDR2 YYDKDF (reference sequence). V lost 0 bases and J 7 bases, leaving 9 bases between the germline ends. CDR3 length: 14 amino acids. As DNA, the CDR3 is TGTGCCACCAGCAGAGATAACGGGGGTGAAAAACTGTTTTTT. This gives the protein CATSRDNGGEKLFF. Combining the CDR3 with reference TRBV15 and TRBJ1-4 gives the whole variable domain DAMVIQNPRYQVTQFGKPVTLSCSQTLNHNVMYWYQQKSSQAPKLLFHYYDKDFNNEADTPDNFQSRRPNTSFCFLDIRSPGLGDTAMYLCATSRDNGGEKLFFGSGTQLSVL.

This chain links TRBV9 with TRBJ2-1; tentative D call: TRBD1 (7 bases). The germline CDR1 and CDR2 sequences are SGDLS and YYNGEE. V was pared by 0 bases and J by 4 bases, with 11 bases between. This CDR3 region has 15 residues. CDR3 DNA sequence: TGTGCCAGCAGCGTAGCCAGGGGGGAGTACAATGAGCAGTTCTTC. Residues: CASSVARGEYNEQFF.

The chain is built from TRBV18 and TRBJ1-5; TRBD1 agrees at 7 bases. Germline values: CDR1 KGHSH, CDR2 LQKENI. There are 14 residues in the CDR3. J gave up 6 bases and V 5 bases, and 7 bases lay outside the gene matches. In DNA form, the CDR3 reads TGTGCCAGCTCATTAACAGGGGAGAGTCAGCCCCAGCATTTT. It codes for CASSLTGESQPQHF.

This clone was counted a few times. This chain joins TRBV27 and TRBJ2-7, with D unresolved. The ends were cut back, 2 bases at V and 6 bases at J, with 14 bases in the middle. CDR1 is MNHEY, CDR2 SMNVEV, per germline (reference sequence). This CDR3 contains 14 residues. CDR3 sequence (DNA): TGTGCCAGCAGTTTACGAGACACCGGCCGCGAGCAGTACTTC. It yields the protein CASSLRDTGREQYF.

J is TRBJ2-3 and V is TRBV4-2; TRBD2 matches at 10 bases. Germline V lookup: CDR1 LGHNA, CDR2 YNFKEQ. The CDR3 contains 20 residues. Germline trimming cut 0 bases from V and 2 bases from J; bases unmatched to any gene: 14. The CDR3 DNA follows: TGTGCCAGCAGCCAAGAACTCGGAAGAGCTAGCGGGGGTTTCACAGATACGCAGTATTTT. It translates to CASSQELGRASGGFTDTQYF.

The rearrangement joins TRBV4-3 to TRBJ2-7, with a weak D call TRBD2 (5 bases). There are 14 residues in the CDR3. The V end lost 5 bases, the J end lost 3 bases, and 14 bases lay between the germline ends. Looked up from germline, CDR1 is LGHNA and CDR2 is YSLEER. CDR3 bases: TGCGCCAGCAGCTCCGTTTTCCGGGACTACGAGCAGTACTTC. Translation: CASSSVFRDYEQYF.

The chain joins TRBV29-1 to TRBJ2-3, with 10 bases that match TRBD1. V lost 7 bases to trimming and J lost 4 bases; unmatched junction nucleotides: 8. The CDR3 has 14 amino acids. Germline assignment: CDR1 SQVTM and CDR2 ANQGSEA. The CDR3 is CSDTGTGVADTQYF. The CDR3 DNA reads as TGCAGCGACACCGGGACAGGGGTCGCAGATACGCAGTATTTT.

The chain employs TRBV28 and TRBJ2-2; D is uncertain. The length of the CDR3 is 13 residues. CDR1 and CDR2 (germline): MDHEN, SYDVKM. V lost 3 bases and J 3 bases, leaving 5 bases between the germline ends. CDR3 nucleotides: TGTGCCAGCAGTTTCCAGTACACCGGGGAGCTGTTTTTT. Translated: CASSFQYTGELFF.

The V gene is TRBV10-3, the J gene TRBJ1-4, with a weak D call TRBD1 (6 bases). The CDR3 consists of 15 residues. Germline V gene lookup returns CDR1 ENHRY and CDR2 SYGVKD. V dropped 1 base and J dropped 6 bases, with 12 bases sitting between them. CDR3 amino acids: CAISELVGADEKLFF. The CDR3 bases are TGTGCCATCAGTGAGTTGGTGGGGGCGGATGAAAAACTGTTTTTT.

The chain recombines TRBV7-9 with TRBJ1-2, with 7 nucleotides matching TRBD1. The CDR3 spans 17 residues. The V gene end was trimmed by 5 bases and the J gene end by 3 bases; junction bases not matched to a gene: 15. Germline CDR1 SEHNR, CDR2 FQNEAQ (reference sequence). This chain's CDR3 is CASSGHNSLDRDYGYTF. The CDR3 DNA reads as TGTGCCAGCAGCGGGCACAATAGTCTTGACAGGGACTATGGCTACACCTTC.

V and J are TRBV5-4 and TRBJ1-6; possibly TRBD1 for D (5 bases). V was clipped by 5 bases and J by 3 bases, with 12 bases between them. This CDR3 comprises 15 residues. Germline assignment: CDR1 SGHNT and CDR2 YYREEE (reference sequence). The CDR3, as DNA: TGTGCCAGCAGGGCCGGGGGGGGCTATAATTCACCCCTCCACTTT. Translating gives CASRAGGGYNSPLHF. The full variable domain, rest sourced from reference TRBV5-4 and TRBJ1-6, is ETGVTQSPTHLIKTRGQQVTLRCSSQSGHNTVSWYQQALGQGPQFIFQYYREEENGRGNFPPRFSGLQFPNYSSELNVNALELDDSALYLCASRAGGGYNSPLHFGNGTRLTVT.

This chain connects TRBV7-8 to TRBJ2-1; the D gene is possibly TRBD2 (6 bases). The length of the CDR3 is 15 residues. Germline assignment: CDR1 SGHVS and CDR2 FQNEAQ. Deletions cut 4 bases from V and 0 bases from J, with 10 bases between. CDR3 bases: TGTGCCAGCAGCTACGGGGGAAGCTCCTACAATGAGCAGTTCTTC. Its protein is CASSYGGSSYNEQFF.

The chain recombines TRBV7-3 with TRBJ2-7; TRBD2 agrees at 10 bases. CDR3 length equals 20 residues. The germline V gene has CDR1 SGHTA and CDR2 FQGTGA. With V trimmed by 5 bases and J by 0 bases, 19 bases remained unmatched. The CDR3 DNA reads TGTGCCAGCAGCAATCTCCCCACCATAGGACTAGCGGTTAGCTCCTACGAGCAGTACTTC. Amino acids: CASSNLPTIGLAVSSYEQYF. The complete variable domain, with remaining parts taken from reference TRBV7-3 and TRBJ2-7, reads GAGVSQTPSNKVTEKGKYVELRCDPISGHTALYWYRQSLGQGPEFLIYFQGTGAADDSGLPNDRFFAVRPEGSVSTLKIQRTERGDSAVYLCASSNLPTIGLAVSSYEQYFGPGTRLTVT.

The chain uses TRBV13 and TRBJ2-7; D is unclear. Germline lookup yields CDR1 PRHDT and CDR2 FYEKMQ (reference sequence). The CDR3 runs 13 residues. V was pared by 1 base and J by 2 bases, with 6 bases between. The CDR3 reads CASSLALPYEQYF. The CDR3 region has the DNA TGTGCCAGCAGCTTAGCCCTCCCCTACGAGCAGTACTTC. Drawing the rest from reference TRBV13 and TRBJ2-7, the complete variable domain is AAGVIQSPRHLIKEKRETATLKCYPIPRHDTVYWYQQGPGQDPQFLISFYEKMQSDKGSIPDRFSAQQFSDYHSELNMSSLELGDSALYFCASSLALPYEQYFGPGTRLTVT.

The V call is TRBV5-1, the J call TRBJ1-5; D possibly corresponds to TRBD1 (5 bases). Trimming shortened V by 3 bases and J by 6 bases, and 10 bases separated the two germline ends. The length of the CDR3 is 13 residues. Germline-derived CDR1 and CDR2 are SGHRS and YFSETQ. CDR3 nucleotides: TGCGCCAGCAGCTCGACAGCGGGTCAGCCCCAGCATTTT. Residues: CASSSTAGQPQHF.

This chain links TRBV6-4 with TRBJ1-2, with 10 bases aligning to TRBD1. Looked up from germline, CDR1 is MRHNA and CDR2 is SNTAGT. The CDR3 spans 15 residues. The V segment lost 5 bases and the J segment 5 bases; nucleotides outside the gene matches: 8. The CDR3 loop is CASSNDRGLGYGYTF. The CDR3 DNA reads TGTGCCAGCAGTAACGACAGGGGGCTAGGGTATGGCTACACCTTC.

The chain employs TRBV7-3 and TRBJ2-1; 9 bases match TRBD2. The CDR3 has 19 amino acids. Germline values: CDR1 SGHTA, CDR2 FQGTGA. Unmatched junction bases numbered 15, after V lost 1 base and J lost 5 bases. CDR3 coding DNA: TGTGCCAGCAGCTTAAGCCCCTTCGATAGCGGGGGTCTTAACAATGAGCAGTTCTTC. This encodes CASSLSPFDSGGLNNEQFF.

The chain has TRBV27 and TRBJ1-5; TRBD1 might be the D (6 bases). V lost 3 bases, J lost 6 bases, and 9 bases lay in between. The CDR3 contains 13 residues. Germline CDR1 and CDR2: MNHEY and SMNVEV (reference sequence). The CDR3 spells CASSLRGRQPQHF. In DNA, the CDR3 is TGTGCCAGCAGTTTGCGGGGGCGTCAGCCCCAGCATTTT.

This sequence joins TRBV11-2 and TRBJ2-3, with TRBD1 matching over 10 bases. V lost 5 bases and J lost 3; bases outside the gene matches: 5. The germline CDR1 and CDR2 sequences are SGHAT and FQNNGV. The CDR3 spans 15 residues. The CDR3 sequence: CASSPSDRGTDTQYF. The DNA of the CDR3 is TGTGCCAGCAGCCCATCGGACAGGGGGACAGATACGCAGTATTTT. Full variable domain (outside the CDR3, taken from reference TRBV11-2 and TRBJ2-3): EAGVAQSPRYKIIEKRQSVAFWCNPISGHATLYWYQQILGQGPKLLIQFQNNGVVDDSQLPKDRFSAERLKGVDSTLKIQPAKLEDSAVYLCASSPSDRGTDTQYFGPGTRLTVL.

This clone appeared once. This chain uses TRBV2 with TRBJ1-2, with D uncertain. This CDR3 is built from 14 residues. V was trimmed by 7 bases and J by 3 bases, leaving 15 bases between them. The germline V gene has CDR1 SNHLY and CDR2 FYNNEI. Written as DNA, the CDR3 is TGTGCCAGCACTCCTGGGCAGTTGTACTATGGCTACACCTTC. This codes for CASTPGQLYYGYTF.

The sample holds a few counts of this clone. V is TRBV4-1 and J is TRBJ2-7; no definite D call. The ends were cut back, 1 base at V and 5 bases at J, with 12 bases in the middle. Per the germline V gene, CDR1 is MGHRA and CDR2 is YSYEKL. The CDR3 runs to 14 residues. CDR3 in DNA: TGCGCCAGCAGCCAAGCAGGATCAGGAAACGAGCAGTACTTC. It codes for CASSQAGSGNEQYF.

The CDR3 DNA is TGTGCCAGCAGCTGGACAGGGGAGCAAGAGACCCAGTACTTC. Translating gives CASSWTGEQETQYF. V usage is TRBV13 and J usage is TRBJ2-5, with TRBD1 matching over 9 bases. CDR1 and CDR2 (germline): PRHDT, FYEKMQ (reference sequence). Trimming cost V 4 bases and J 2 bases; bases outside gene matches: 2. CDR3 length equals 14 residues.

The J gene is TRBJ2-7, the V gene TRBV6-6; D not resolved. Germline assignment: CDR1 MNHNY and CDR2 SVGAGI (reference sequence). Trimming pared 6 bases from V and 2 bases from J, leaving 17 bases between. This CDR3 spans 15 amino acids. CDR3 amino acids: CASRHHKFIAYEQYF. Written as DNA, the CDR3 is TGTGCCAGCAGGCACCACAAATTTATCGCCTACGAGCAGTACTTC.

V and J are TRBV5-6 and TRBJ1-3; D call uncertain. Deletions cut 0 bases from V and 0 bases from J, with 4 bases between. Germline assignment: CDR1 SGHDT and CDR2 YYEEEE. This CDR3 spans 14 amino acids. The CDR3: CASSLGNSGNTIYF. DNA for the CDR3: TGTGCCAGCAGCTTGGGTAACTCTGGAAACACCATATATTTT.

DNA for the CDR3: TGTGCCAGCGCCTGGCGGGAGCAGTTCTTC. The encoded protein is CASAWREQFF. The chain combines TRBV6-6 with TRBJ2-1; D not certain. The CDR3 extends over 10 amino acids. V lost 8 bases to trimming and J lost 10 bases, with 9 bases between them. CDR1 MNHNY and CDR2 SVGAGI come from the germline V gene (reference sequence).